A selection of T cell receptor beta chains follows, all from one sample in a study of control samples from healthy donors and cancer patients. Profiled with immunoSEQ multiplex PCR; TCRdb holds only in-frame clones, not every one. The sample contains around 170,000 clones, over 85% of which appear only once. Sample: blood. These TCRs come from a man aged 30-40 years in good health. Both conserved end residues are part of each CDR3. Clone size is shown for a subset of rows, as once, few, many or a class of expanded clone.

TRBV5-4,.,TRBJ2-5,CASSFRRGTREETQYF
TRBV7-8,.,TRBJ2-3,CASSGRDDRWTQYF
TRBV6-5,few,TRBJ1-2,CASTGNYGYTF
TRBV24-1,once,TRBJ1-2,CATSDSGRSPNYGYTF
TRBV28,.,TRBJ1-3,CASSLNEGNTIYF
TRBV29-1,.,TRBJ2-3,CSVIRLTSSTDTQYF
TRBV7-9,.,TRBJ2-7,CASQNGGLAGEEQYF
TRBV5-5,.,TRBJ2-7,CASSPGTGLNEQYF
TRBV18,.,TRBJ1-4,CASSPQPTGGSEKLFF
TRBV11-2,.,TRBJ2-3,CASSLEGAGTDTQYF
TRBV19,.,TRBJ1-6,CASSIGNSLGRGSPLHF
TRBV5-4,.,TRBJ2-7,CASSPRSGYEQYF
TRBV5-4,.,TRBJ2-1,CASSGLANEQFF
TRBV7-9,.,TRBJ2-7,CASRGYRDRVYEQYF
TRBV27,.,TRBJ2-5,CASSGITQETQYF
TRBV19,.,TRBJ1-2,CASSRGLNYGYTF
TRBV24-1,few,TRBJ2-1,CATSTYTSGGGQKQFF
TRBV12-3/TRBV12-4,few,TRBJ2-1,CASSWTGNEQFF
TRBV6-1,.,TRBJ2-7,CASSEPPRIYEQYF
TRBV2,.,TRBJ1-1,CASSEVGHEAFF
TRBV4-1,.,TRBJ2-7,CASSHSSHEQYF
TRBV11-2,.,TRBJ2-7,CASSRTGLAAYEQYF
TRBV4-2,.,TRBJ1-6,CASSQAGRVDSPLHF
TRBV11-2,.,TRBJ2-1,CASSSVGSARDEQFF
TRBV4-3,.,TRBJ2-2,CASSQDHRGTGELFF
TRBV19,once,TRBJ1-4,CASSSRQGAGATNEKLFF
TRBV28,.,TRBJ2-5,CASSSTSETQYF
TRBV7-9,.,TRBJ1-2,CASSLENRGAGYTF
TRBV12-5,.,TRBJ2-7,CASGGQGGIYEQYF
TRBV6-5,few,TRBJ1-1,CASKWSGNTEAFF
TRBV3-1/TRBV3-2,.,TRBJ2-1,CASSPRGSGTFSNEQFF
TRBV29-1,.,TRBJ2-7,CSVEDRQAESSYGQYF
TRBV4-2,.,TRBJ1-2,CASSQRQGINYGYTF
TRBV7-6,.,TRBJ2-3,CASSLLAGGLEDTQYF
TRBV7-2,.,TRBJ1-1,CASSLVRWQDGTEAFF
TRBV9,.,TRBJ2-3,CASSATIGTPRTDTQYF
TRBV15,.,TRBJ2-7,CATSKIKGIEQYF
TRBV7-2,.,TRBJ1-1,CASSLAQDRALNTEAFF
TRBV27,.,TRBJ1-6,CASRLEYNSPLHF
TRBV5-8,.,TRBJ1-3,CASSPGTRSGNTIYF
TRBV19,.,TRBJ1-4,CASSNRERHEKLFF
TRBV2,.,TRBJ2-2,CASSERTENTGELFF
TRBV3-1/TRBV3-2,.,TRBJ2-4,CASSHSRQAMSKNIQYF
TRBV4-1,.,TRBJ2-1,CASSHPSGDEQFF
TRBV6-5,once,TRBJ2-7,CASSPLYEQYF
TRBV5-1,.,TRBJ1-1,CASSPRGDTEAFF